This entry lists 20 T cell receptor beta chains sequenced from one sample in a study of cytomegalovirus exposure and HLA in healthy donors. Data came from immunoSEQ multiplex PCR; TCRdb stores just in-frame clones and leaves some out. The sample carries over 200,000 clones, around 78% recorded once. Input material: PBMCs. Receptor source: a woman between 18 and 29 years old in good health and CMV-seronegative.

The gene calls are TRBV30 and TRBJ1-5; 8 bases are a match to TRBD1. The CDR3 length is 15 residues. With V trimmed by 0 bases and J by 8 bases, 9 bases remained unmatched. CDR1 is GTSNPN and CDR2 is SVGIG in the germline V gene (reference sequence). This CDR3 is CAWSVVSGGNKPQHF. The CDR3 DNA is TGTGCCTGGAGTGTGGTATCAGGGGGCAACAAGCCCCAGCATTTT.

This CDR3 reads CASSLDGGFYEQYF. CDR3 in DNA: TGCGCCAGCAGCTTGGACGGGGGGTTCTACGAGCAGTACTTC. The chain joins TRBV5-1 to TRBJ2-7; TRBD2 matches at 7 bases. Germline V gene data show CDR1 as SGHRS and CDR2 as YFSETQ. With V trimmed by 0 bases and J by 3 bases, 3 bases remained unmatched. The CDR3 covers 14 residues.

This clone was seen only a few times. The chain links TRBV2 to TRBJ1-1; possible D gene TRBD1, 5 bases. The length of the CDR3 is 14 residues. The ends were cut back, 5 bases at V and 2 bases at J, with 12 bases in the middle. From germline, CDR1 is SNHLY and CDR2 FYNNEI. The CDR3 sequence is CASSRRQSNTEAFF. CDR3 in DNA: TGTGCCAGCAGTCGCCGACAGTCTAACACTGAAGCTTTCTTT.

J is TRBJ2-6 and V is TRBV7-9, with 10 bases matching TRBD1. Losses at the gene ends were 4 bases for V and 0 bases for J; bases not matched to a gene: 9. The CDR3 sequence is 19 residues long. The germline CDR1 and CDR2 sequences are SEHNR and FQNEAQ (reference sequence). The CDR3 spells CASSSIGTGALSGANVLTF. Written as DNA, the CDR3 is TGTGCCAGCAGCTCTATCGGGACAGGGGCTCTCTCTGGGGCCAACGTCCTGACTTTC.

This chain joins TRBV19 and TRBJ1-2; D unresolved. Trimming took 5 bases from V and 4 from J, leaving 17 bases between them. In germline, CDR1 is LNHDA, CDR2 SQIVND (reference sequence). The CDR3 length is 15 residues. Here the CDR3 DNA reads TGTGCCAGTAGTTCCCTTCCGGGTCTCTCCTATGGCTACACCTTC. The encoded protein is CASSSLPGLSYGYTF.

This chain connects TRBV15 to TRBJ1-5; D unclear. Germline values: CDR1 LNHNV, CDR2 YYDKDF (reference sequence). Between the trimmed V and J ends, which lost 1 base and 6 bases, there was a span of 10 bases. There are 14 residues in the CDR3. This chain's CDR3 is CATSRGRVGQPQHF. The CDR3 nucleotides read TGTGCCACCAGCAGAGGAAGGGTTGGTCAGCCCCAGCATTTT.

The CDR3 loop is CASSGVGSLGYEQYF. The DNA for the CDR3 is TGCGCCAGCAGCGGGGTCGGGTCCCTTGGATACGAGCAGTACTTC. The rearrangement joins TRBV5-1 to TRBJ2-7; unclear D gene. The CDR3 contains 15 residues. V lost 4 bases and J 4 bases, leaving 18 bases between the germline ends. The V gene's germline CDR1 is SGHRS and CDR2 YFSETQ.

CDR3 amino acids: CASSLFQPRDKREKLFF. The CDR3, as DNA: TGCGCCAGCAGCCTCTTCCAACCCCGGGACAAGAGAGAAAAACTGTTTTTT. V is TRBV4-1 and J is TRBJ1-4, with D possibly TRBD1 on 6 matching bases. There are 17 residues in the CDR3. Trimming took 4 bases from V and 8 from J, leaving 23 bases between them. Germline V lookup: CDR1 MGHRA, CDR2 YSYEKL.

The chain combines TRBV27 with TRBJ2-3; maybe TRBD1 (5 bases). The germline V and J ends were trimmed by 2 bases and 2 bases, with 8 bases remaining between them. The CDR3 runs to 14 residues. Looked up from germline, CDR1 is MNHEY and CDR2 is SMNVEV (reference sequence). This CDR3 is CASSLARATDTQYF. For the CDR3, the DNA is TGTGCCAGCAGTTTAGCCAGGGCCACAGATACGCAGTATTTT.

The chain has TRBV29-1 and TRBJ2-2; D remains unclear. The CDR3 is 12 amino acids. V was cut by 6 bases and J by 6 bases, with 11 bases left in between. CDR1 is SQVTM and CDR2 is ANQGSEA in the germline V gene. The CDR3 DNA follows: TGCAGCGTCACCTCGGTGGCCGGGGAGCTGTTTTTT. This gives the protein CSVTSVAGELFF.

CDR3 amino acids: CAWRRTAQETQYF. The CDR3 region has the DNA TGTGCCTGGAGACGGACAGCCCAAGAGACCCAGTACTTC. The rearrangement links TRBV30 to TRBJ2-5; perhaps TRBD1 as D (6 bases). Trimming shortened V by 3 bases and J by 1 base, and 9 bases separated the two germline ends. Germline V lookup: CDR1 GTSNPN, CDR2 SVGIG (reference sequence). The CDR3 length is 13 residues.

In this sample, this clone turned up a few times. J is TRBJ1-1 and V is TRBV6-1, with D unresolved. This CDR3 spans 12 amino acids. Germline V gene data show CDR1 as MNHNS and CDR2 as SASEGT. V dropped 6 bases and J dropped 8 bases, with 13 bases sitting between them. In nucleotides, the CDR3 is TGTGCCAGCAGCGGACTGACTACAGAAGCTTTCTTT. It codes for CASSGLTTEAFF.

CDR3 amino acids: CASSPGQGSIEQYF. CDR3 nucleotides: TGTGCCAGCAGCCCAGGACAGGGCTCGATCGAGCAGTACTTC. The chain has TRBV11-3 and TRBJ2-7, with 8 bases lining up with TRBD1. After removal of 5 bases from V and 6 bases from J, the junction contained 9 bases not matched to a gene. This CDR3 is built from 14 residues. Germline CDR1 SGHNT, CDR2 YENEEA.

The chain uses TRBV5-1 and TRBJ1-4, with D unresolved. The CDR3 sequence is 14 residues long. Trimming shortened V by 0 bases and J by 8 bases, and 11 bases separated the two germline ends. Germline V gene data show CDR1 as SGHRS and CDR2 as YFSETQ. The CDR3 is CASSLVGAEEKLFF. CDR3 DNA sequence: TGCGCCAGCAGCTTGGTGGGAGCGGAAGAAAAACTGTTTTTT.

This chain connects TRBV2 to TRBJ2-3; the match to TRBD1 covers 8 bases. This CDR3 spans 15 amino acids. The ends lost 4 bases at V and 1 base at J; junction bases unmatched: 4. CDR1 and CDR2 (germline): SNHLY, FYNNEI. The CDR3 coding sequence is TGTGCCAGCAGTGCGCCGGGACAGGGCACAGATACGCAGTATTTT. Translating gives CASSAPGQGTDTQYF.

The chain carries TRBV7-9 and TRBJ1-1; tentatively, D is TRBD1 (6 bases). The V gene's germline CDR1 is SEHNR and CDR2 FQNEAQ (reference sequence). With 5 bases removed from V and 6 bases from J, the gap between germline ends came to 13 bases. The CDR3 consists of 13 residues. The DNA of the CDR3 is TGTGCCAGCAGCGAAACTCGGACAGCTGAAGCTTTCTTT. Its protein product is CASSETRTAEAFF. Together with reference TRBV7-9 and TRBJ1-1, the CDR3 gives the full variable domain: DTGVSQNPRHKITKRGQNVTFRCDPISEHNRLYWYRQTLGQGPEFLTYFQNEAQLEKSRLLSDRFSAERPKGSFSTLEIQRTEQGDSAMYLCASSETRTAEAFFGQGTRLTVV.

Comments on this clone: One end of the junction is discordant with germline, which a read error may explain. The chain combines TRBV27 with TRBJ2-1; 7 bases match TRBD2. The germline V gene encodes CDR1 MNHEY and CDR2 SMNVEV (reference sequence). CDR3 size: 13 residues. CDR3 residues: CASSVSGRDEQFF. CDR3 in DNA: TGTGCCAGCAGTGTATCAGGGAGGGATGAGCAGTTCTTC.

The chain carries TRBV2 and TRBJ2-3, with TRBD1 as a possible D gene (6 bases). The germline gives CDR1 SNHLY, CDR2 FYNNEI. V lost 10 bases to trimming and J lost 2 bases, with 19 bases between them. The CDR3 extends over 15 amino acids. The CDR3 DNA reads TGTGCCACACACAGGGCCTCTTCCTTCACAGATACGCAGTATTTT. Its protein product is CATHRASSFTDTQYF.

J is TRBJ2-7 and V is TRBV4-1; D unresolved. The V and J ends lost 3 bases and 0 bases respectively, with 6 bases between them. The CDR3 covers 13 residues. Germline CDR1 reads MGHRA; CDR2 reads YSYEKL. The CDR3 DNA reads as TGCGCCAGCAGCCATGGATCCTCCTACGAGCAGTACTTC. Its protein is CASSHGSSYEQYF.

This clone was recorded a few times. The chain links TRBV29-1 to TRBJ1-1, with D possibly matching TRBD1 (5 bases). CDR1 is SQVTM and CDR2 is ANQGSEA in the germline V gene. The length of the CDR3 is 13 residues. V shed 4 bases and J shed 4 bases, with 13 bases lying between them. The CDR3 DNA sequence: TGCAGCGTTGGGGGGACCGATCCCACTGAAGCTTTCTTT. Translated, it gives CSVGGTDPTEAFF.